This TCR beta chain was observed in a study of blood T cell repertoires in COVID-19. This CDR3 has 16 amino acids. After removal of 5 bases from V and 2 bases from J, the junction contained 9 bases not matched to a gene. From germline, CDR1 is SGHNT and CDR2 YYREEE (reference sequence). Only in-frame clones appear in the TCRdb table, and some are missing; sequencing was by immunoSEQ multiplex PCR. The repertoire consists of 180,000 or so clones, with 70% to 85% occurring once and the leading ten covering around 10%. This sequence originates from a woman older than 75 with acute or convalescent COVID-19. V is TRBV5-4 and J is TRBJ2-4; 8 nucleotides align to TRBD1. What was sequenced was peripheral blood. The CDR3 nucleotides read TGTGCCAGCAGGGAGGCAGGGGGCGACCCCAAAAACATTCAGTACTTC. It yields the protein CASREAGGDPKNIQYF.